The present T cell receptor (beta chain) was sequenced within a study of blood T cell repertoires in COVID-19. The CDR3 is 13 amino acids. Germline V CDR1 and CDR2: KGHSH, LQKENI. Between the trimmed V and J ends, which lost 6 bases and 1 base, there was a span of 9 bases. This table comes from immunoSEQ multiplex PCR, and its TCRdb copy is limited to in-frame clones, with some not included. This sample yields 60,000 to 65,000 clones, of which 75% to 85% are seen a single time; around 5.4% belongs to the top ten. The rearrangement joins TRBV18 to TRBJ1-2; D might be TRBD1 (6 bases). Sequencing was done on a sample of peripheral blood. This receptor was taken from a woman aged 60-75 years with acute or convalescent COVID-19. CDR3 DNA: TGTGCCAGCTCGCGGACAGTTAACTATGGCTACACCTTC. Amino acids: CASSRTVNYGYTF.